This note documents a single T cell receptor beta chain sequence. Its antigen is not known. This sample was included in a study of T cell responses to AZD1222 COVID-19 vaccine. The germline CDR1 and CDR2 sequences are SGHNT and YYREEE (reference sequence). The CDR3 consists of 14 residues. V was clipped by 2 bases and J by 0 bases, with 9 bases between them. Clones were read by immunoSEQ multiplex PCR, and TCRdb kept only the in-frame ones, dropping some. The sample has over 130,000 clones. Study observations and caveats: Donors were largely white British and mainly female; clonal diversity was possibly underestimated. Spike-specific TCR breadth and depth went up after people got two AZD1222 doses.

V usage is TRBV5-4 and J usage is TRBJ2-7, with D possibly TRBD1 on 6 matching bases. The receptor's source is an adult in good health. Sequenced material: peripheral blood. The CDR3 loop reads CASSLETGSYEQYF. The CDR3 DNA sequence: TGTGCCAGCAGCTTAGAGACAGGCTCCTACGAGCAGTACTTC.